A single sample gave rise to the 2 T cell receptor beta chains below, sequenced in a study of CD8+CD57+ T cells in acquired aplastic anemia. Genomic DNA, the template, was used for profiling of the TCR beta VDJ and CDR3. TCRdb reprocessed the reads with MiXCR, giving one entry per CDR3 protein. The top ten hold less than 9.5% of the sample, which has 250,000 to 300,000 distinct CDR3 sequences, 55% to 65% seen once. The specimen was sorted CD4+, CD8+, or CD8+CD57+ T cells (not recorded which) from PBMCs. These receptors originate from a human donor with severe aplastic anemia or a healthy control (not recorded which).

This clonotype appeared many times. The chain has TRBV19 and TRBJ2-7, with TRBD1 as a possible D gene (6 bases). Germline CDR1 and CDR2: LNHDA and SQIVND (reference sequence). Trimming stripped 1 base from V and 2 bases from J, with 9 bases between. CDR3 length: 14 residues. CDR3: CASSIGPGAYEQYF. DNA of the CDR3: TGTGCCAGTAGTATAGGACCAGGGGCCTACGAGCAGTACTTC.

J is TRBJ2-3 and V is TRBV19; no reliable D call. The CDR3 sequence is 17 residues long. Germline V lookup: CDR1 LNHDA, CDR2 SQIVND (reference sequence). Between the trimmed V and J ends, which lost 3 bases and 7 bases, there was a span of 23 bases. CDR3 sequence reads: CASSIGRADHPGYTQYF. CDR3 nucleotides: TGTGCCAGTAGTATCGGCCGGGCAGACCATCCTGGTTATACGCAGTATTTT.